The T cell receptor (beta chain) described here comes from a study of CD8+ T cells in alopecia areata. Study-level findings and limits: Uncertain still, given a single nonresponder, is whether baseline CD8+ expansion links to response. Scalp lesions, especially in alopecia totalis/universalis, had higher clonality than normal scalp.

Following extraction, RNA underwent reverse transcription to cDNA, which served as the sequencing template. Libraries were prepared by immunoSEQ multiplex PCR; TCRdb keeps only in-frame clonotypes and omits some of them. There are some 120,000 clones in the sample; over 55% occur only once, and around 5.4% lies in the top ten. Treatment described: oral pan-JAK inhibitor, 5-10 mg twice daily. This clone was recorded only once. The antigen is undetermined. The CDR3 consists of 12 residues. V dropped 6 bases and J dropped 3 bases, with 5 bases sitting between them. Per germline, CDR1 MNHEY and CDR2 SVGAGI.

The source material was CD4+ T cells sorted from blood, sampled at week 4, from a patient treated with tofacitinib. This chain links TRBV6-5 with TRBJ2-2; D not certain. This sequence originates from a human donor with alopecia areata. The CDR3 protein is CASSPYTGELFF. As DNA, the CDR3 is TGTGCCAGCAGCCCTTACACCGGGGAGCTGTTTTTT.